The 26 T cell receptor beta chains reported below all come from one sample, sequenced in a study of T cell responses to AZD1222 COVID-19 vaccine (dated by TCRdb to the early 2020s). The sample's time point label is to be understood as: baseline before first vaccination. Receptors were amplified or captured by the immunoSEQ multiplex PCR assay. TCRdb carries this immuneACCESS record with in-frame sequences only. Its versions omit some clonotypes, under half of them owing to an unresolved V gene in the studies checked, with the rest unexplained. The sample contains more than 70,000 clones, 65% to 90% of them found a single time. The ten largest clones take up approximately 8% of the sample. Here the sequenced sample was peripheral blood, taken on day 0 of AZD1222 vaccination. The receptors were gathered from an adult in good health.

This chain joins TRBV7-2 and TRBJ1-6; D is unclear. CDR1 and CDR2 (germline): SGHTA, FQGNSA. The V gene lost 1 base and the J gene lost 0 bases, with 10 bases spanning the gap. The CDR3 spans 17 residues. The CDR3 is CASSLEGQGSYNSPLHF. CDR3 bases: TGTGCCAGCAGCTTAGAAGGGCAAGGCTCCTATAATTCACCCCTCCACTTT. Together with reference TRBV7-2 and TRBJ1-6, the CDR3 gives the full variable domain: GAGVSQSPSNKVTEKGKDVELRCDPISGHTALYWYRQSLGQGLEFLIYFQGNSAPDKSGLPSDRFSAERTGGSVSTLTIQRTQQEDSAVYLCASSLEGQGSYNSPLHFGNGTRLTVT.

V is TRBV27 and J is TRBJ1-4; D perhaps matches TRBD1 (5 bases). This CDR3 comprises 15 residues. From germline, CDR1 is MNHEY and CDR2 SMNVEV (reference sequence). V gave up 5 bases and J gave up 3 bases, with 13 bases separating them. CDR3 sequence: CASSRSGQANEKLFF. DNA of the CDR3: TGTGCCAGCAGTCGATCGGGGCAGGCTAATGAAAAACTGTTTTTT.

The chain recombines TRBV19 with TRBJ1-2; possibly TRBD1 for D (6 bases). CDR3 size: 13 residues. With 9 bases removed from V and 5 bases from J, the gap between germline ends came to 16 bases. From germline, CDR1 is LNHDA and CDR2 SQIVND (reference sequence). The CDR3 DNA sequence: TGTGCCAGCTGGGGTAGAAGGGGGTATGGCTACACCTTC. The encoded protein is CASWGRRGYGYTF.

The CDR3 sequence: CASLMSNTGELFF. The DNA of the CDR3 is TGTGCCAGCCTTATGAGTAACACCGGGGAGCTGTTTTTT. This chain uses TRBV7-6 with TRBJ2-2; D is unresolved. The CDR3 spans 13 residues. Germline CDR1 is SGHVS and CDR2 is FNYEAQ. Trimming took off 8 bases at V and 2 bases at J, with 9 bases between the two ends.

The chain's CDR3 is CASSYYDNQPQHF. In nucleotides, the CDR3 is TGTGCCAGCAGCTACTACGATAATCAGCCCCAGCATTTT. The chain joins TRBV3-1 (or the pseudogene TRBV3-2) to TRBJ1-5; D remains unclear. V lost 5 bases, J lost 4 bases, and 9 bases lay in between. There are 13 residues in the CDR3. Germline-derived CDR1 and CDR2 are LGHDT and YNNKEL (reference sequence).

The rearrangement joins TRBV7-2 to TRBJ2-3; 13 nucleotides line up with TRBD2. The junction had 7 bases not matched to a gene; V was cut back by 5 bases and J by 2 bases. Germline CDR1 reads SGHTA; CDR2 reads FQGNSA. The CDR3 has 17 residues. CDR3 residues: CASSPEGLAGSTDTQYF. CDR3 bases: TGTGCCAGCAGCCCAGAGGGACTAGCGGGATCCACAGATACGCAGTATTTT.

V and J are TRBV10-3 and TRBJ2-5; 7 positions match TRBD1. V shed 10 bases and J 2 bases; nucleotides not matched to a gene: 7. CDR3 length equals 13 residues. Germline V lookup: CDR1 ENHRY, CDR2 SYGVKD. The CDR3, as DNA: TGTGCCAGCAGCCTGGGACAGCAAGAGACCCAGTACTTC. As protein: CASSLGQQETQYF.

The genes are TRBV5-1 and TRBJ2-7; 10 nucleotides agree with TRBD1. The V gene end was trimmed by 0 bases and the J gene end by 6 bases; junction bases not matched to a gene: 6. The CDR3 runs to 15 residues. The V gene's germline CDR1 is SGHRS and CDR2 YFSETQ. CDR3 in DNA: TGCGCCAGCAGCTTGGGACAGGGGGCGCCTCGCGAGCAGTACTTC. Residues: CASSLGQGAPREQYF.

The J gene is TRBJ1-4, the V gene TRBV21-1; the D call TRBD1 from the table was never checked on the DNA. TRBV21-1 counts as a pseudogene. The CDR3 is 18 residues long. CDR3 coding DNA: TGTGCCAGCTACAGGGACAGAGGCATTTGGGCAACTAATGAAAAACTGTTTTTT. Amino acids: CASYRDRGIWATNEKLFF.

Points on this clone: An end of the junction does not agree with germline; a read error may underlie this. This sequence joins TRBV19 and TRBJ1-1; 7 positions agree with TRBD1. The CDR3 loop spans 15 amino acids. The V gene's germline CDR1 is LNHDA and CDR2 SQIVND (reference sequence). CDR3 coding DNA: TGTGCCAGTAGTTGGGCAGGGGGAGGGGGAACTGAAGCAGACTTT. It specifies CASSWAGGGGTEADF.

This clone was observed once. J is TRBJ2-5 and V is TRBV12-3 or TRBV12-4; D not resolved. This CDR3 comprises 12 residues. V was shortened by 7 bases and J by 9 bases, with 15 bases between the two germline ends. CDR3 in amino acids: CASNSGFRAQYF. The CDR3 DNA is TGTGCCAGCAATTCTGGTTTTCGGGCCCAGTACTTC.

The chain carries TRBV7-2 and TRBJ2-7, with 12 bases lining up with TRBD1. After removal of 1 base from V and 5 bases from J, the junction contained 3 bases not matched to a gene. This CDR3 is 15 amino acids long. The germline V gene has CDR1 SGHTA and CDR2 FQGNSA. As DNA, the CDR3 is TGTGCCAGCAGCTTAGGGGACAGGGGGCGTCACGAGCAGTACTTC. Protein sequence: CASSLGDRGRHEQYF.

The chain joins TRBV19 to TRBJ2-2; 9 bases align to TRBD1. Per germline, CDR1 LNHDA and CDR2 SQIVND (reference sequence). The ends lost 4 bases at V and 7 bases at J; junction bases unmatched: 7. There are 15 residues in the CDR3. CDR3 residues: CASSNYRGLGGELFF. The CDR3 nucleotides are TGTGCCAGTAGTAATTACAGGGGGCTGGGCGGGGAGCTGTTTTTT.

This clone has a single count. CDR3 amino acids: CASSPEAQIGTDTQYF. The DNA for the CDR3 is TGCGCCAGCAGCCCGGAGGCACAGATAGGCACAGATACGCAGTATTTT. The chain employs TRBV5-1 and TRBJ2-3, with D possibly matching TRBD2 (5 bases). Germline V gives CDR1 SGHRS, CDR2 YFSETQ. This CDR3 contains 16 residues. Trimming shortened V by 4 bases and J by 1 base, and 16 bases separated the two germline ends.

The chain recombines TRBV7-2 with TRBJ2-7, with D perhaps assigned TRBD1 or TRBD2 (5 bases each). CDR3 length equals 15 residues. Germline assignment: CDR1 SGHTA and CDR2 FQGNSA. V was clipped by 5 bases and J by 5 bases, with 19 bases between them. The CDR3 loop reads CASSLRLGTRDEQYF. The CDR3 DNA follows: TGTGCCAGCAGCCTTAGATTAGGGACGAGGGACGAGCAGTACTTC.

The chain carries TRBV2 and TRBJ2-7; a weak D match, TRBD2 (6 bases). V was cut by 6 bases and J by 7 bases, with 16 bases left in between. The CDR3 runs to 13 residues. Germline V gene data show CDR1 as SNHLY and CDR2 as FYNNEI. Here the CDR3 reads CASREGLSAEQYF. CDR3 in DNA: TGTGCCAGCAGGGAGGGATTATCGGCGGAGCAGTACTTC.

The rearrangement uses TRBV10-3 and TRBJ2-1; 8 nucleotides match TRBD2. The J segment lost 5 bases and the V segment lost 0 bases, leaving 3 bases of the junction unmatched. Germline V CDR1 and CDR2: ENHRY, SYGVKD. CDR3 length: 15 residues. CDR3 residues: CAISESGTRNNEQFF. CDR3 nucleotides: TGTGCCATCAGTGAGTCGGGGACTAGAAACAATGAGCAGTTCTTC.

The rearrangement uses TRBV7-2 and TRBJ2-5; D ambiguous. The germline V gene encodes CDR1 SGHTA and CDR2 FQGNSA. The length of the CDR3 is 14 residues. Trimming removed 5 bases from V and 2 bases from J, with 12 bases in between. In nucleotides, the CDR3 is TGTGCCAGCAGCCCGGACCGCTTTCAAGAGACCCAGTACTTC. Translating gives CASSPDRFQETQYF.

DNA for the CDR3: TGCAGCGTTGAGGGGGACAGCCCTAATGAAAAACTGTTTTTT. This gives the protein CSVEGDSPNEKLFF. The chain carries TRBV29-1 and TRBJ1-4, with 7 bases matching TRBD1. The junction had 4 bases not matched to a gene; V was cut back by 3 bases and J by 3 bases. The CDR3 covers 14 residues. Germline CDR1 reads SQVTM; CDR2 reads ANQGSEA.

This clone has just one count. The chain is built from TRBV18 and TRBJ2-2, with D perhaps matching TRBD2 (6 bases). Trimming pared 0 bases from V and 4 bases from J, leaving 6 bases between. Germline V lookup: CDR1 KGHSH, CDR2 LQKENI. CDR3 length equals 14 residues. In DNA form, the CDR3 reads TGTGCCAGCTCACCACCCGGGGGCACCGGGGAGCTGTTTTTT. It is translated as CASSPPGGTGELFF.

CDR3 bases: TGTGCCAGCAGCTCCCTAGGGCCGAAAAACACCGGGGAGCTGTTTTTT. Translated: CASSSLGPKNTGELFF. The chain carries TRBV7-2 and TRBJ2-2; no definite D call. The CDR3 has 16 residues. V dropped 4 bases and J dropped 2 bases, with 14 bases sitting between them. Germline V gene data show CDR1 as SGHTA and CDR2 as FQGNSA. Combining the CDR3 with reference TRBV7-2 and TRBJ2-2 gives the whole variable domain GAGVSQSPSNKVTEKGKDVELRCDPISGHTALYWYRQSLGQGLEFLIYFQGNSAPDKSGLPSDRFSAERTGGSVSTLTIQRTQQEDSAVYLCASSSLGPKNTGELFFGEGSRLTVL.

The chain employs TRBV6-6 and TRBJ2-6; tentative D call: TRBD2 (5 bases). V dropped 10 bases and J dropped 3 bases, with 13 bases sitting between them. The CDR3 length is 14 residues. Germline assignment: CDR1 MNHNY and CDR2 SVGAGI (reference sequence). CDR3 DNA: TGTGCCACCCCGAGGGAAGTTGGGGCCAACGTCCTGACTTTC. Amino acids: CATPREVGANVLTF.

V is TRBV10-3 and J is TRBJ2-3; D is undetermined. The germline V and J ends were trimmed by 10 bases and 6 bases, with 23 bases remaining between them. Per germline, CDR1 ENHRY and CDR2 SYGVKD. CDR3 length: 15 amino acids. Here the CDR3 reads CATTEISVGLDTQYF. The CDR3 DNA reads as TGTGCCACCACTGAAATTTCCGTCGGATTGGATACGCAGTATTTT.

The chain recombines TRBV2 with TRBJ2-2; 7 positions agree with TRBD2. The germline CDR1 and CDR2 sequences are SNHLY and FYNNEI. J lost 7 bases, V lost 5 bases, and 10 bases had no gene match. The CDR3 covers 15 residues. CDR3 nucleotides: TGTGCCAGCAGTTCCGGGGCGGGGGTTTACGGGGAGCTGTTTTTT. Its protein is CASSSGAGVYGELFF.

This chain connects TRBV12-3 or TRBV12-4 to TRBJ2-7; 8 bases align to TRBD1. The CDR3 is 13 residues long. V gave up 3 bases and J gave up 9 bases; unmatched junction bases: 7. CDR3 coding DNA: TGTGCCAGCAGTTTGGCCGGACAGGGAGGGCAGTACTTC. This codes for CASSLAGQGGQYF.

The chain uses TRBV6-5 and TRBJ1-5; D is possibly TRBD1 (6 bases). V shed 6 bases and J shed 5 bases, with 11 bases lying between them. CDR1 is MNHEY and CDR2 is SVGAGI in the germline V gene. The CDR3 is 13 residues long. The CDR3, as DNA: TGTGCCAGCAGCCAGGAGGGGGATCAGCCCCAGCATTTT. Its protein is CASSQEGDQPQHF.